A single sample is the source of the 11 T cell receptor beta chains below, sequenced in a study of blood T cell repertoires in COVID-19. Repertoires were generated with immunoSEQ multiplex PCR, while TCRdb's copy carries only in-frame clones and drops some. Seen here are about 200,000 clones, approximately 90% observed once, and the top ten hold approximately 0.69%. The sequencing sample was made of peripheral blood. All receptors come from a man aged 35-49 years with acute or convalescent COVID-19.

The V gene is TRBV6-6, the J gene TRBJ1-2, with TRBD1 as a possible D gene (6 bases). Germline V CDR1 and CDR2: MNHNY, SVGAGI (reference sequence). The length of the CDR3 is 12 residues. The ends were cut back, 6 bases at V and 5 bases at J, with 10 bases in the middle. The CDR3 protein is CASRAGQYGYTF. CDR3 sequence (DNA): TGTGCCAGCAGGGCTGGACAGTATGGCTACACCTTC.

The V gene is TRBV6-5, the J gene TRBJ1-1, with D perhaps matching TRBD1 (5 bases). This CDR3 is built from 14 residues. V lost 7 bases, J lost 1 base, and 13 bases lay in between. Germline lookup yields CDR1 MNHEY and CDR2 SVGAGI. The CDR3 loop is CASTRGSGNTEAFF. In DNA, the CDR3 is TGTGCCAGCACCCGGGGGAGCGGGAACACTGAAGCTTTCTTT.

This rearrangement joins TRBV9 to TRBJ1-5; maybe TRBD1 (5 bases). The V end lost 8 bases, the J end lost 6 bases, and 18 bases lay between the germline ends. The CDR3 is 14 amino acids. Germline CDR1 is SGDLS and CDR2 is YYNGEE. This CDR3 is CASSTGWYGQPQHF. CDR3 coding DNA: TGTGCCAGTAGCACAGGATGGTACGGTCAGCCCCAGCATTTT. Complete variable domain (other parts from reference TRBV9 and TRBJ1-5): DSGVTQTPKHLITATGQRVTLRCSPRSGDLSVYWYQQSLDQGLQFLIQYYNGEERAKGNILERFSAQQFPDLHSELNLSSLELGDSALYFCASSTGWYGQPQHFGDGTRLSIL.

The chain links TRBV29-1 to TRBJ2-7; TRBD1 agrees at 7 bases. This CDR3 has 12 amino acids. Losses at the gene ends were 6 bases for V and 2 bases for J; bases not matched to a gene: 4. The germline gives CDR1 SQVTM, CDR2 ANQGSEA. The CDR3 coding sequence is TGCAGCGTCCGGGACAGAGCCTACGAGCAGTACTTC. This gives the protein CSVRDRAYEQYF.

The chain has TRBV27 and TRBJ1-5; TRBD1 is a possible D gene (5 bases). The CDR3 sequence is 16 residues long. CDR1 and CDR2 (germline): MNHEY, SMNVEV (reference sequence). V dropped 4 bases and J dropped 1 base, with 14 bases sitting between them. CDR3 amino acids: CASSSGPGFSNQPQHF. CDR3 sequence (DNA): TGTGCCAGCAGTTCCGGCCCAGGGTTCAGCAATCAGCCCCAGCATTTT.

This clone was found once. The chain is built from TRBV19 and TRBJ2-1, with D maybe TRBD2 (5 bases). This CDR3 contains 11 residues. Trimming left V 5 bases short and J 9 bases short, with 8 bases between. Germline CDR1 is LNHDA and CDR2 is SQIVND (reference sequence). The CDR3 DNA reads TGTGCCAGTAGTTCCGGGGTTGAGCAGTTCTTC. Its protein is CASSSGVEQFF.

This clone showed up just once. The chain joins TRBV6-1 to TRBJ2-5; D might be TRBD2 (5 bases). CDR1 and CDR2 (germline): MNHNS, SASEGT. The CDR3 runs 16 residues. Between the trimmed V and J ends, which lost 4 bases and 5 bases, there was a span of 20 bases. CDR3 sequence (DNA): TGTGCCAGCAGTGGATCCCGCGATCAAAGGAGGGAGACCCAGTACTTC. It yields the protein CASSGSRDQRRETQYF.

Only a few counts were recorded for this clone. This chain links TRBV29-1 with TRBJ2-1, with 15 nucleotides matching TRBD2. Losses at the gene ends were 8 bases for V and 8 bases for J; bases not matched to a gene: 10. This CDR3 has 15 amino acids. Germline lookup yields CDR1 SQVTM and CDR2 ANQGSEA. DNA for the CDR3: TGCAGCATAGATCCCGGGACTAGCGGGAGGCATGAGCAGTTCTTC. Its translation is CSIDPGTSGRHEQFF.

J is TRBJ1-6 and V is TRBV25-1; D not certain. This CDR3 contains 15 residues. Trimming shortened V by 1 base and J by 6 bases, and 10 bases separated the two germline ends. Germline V lookup: CDR1 MGHDK, CDR2 SYGVNS. The CDR3 DNA reads TGTGCCAGCAGTGAATCGCAGGCCCCTAATTCACCCCTCCACTTT. Its translation: CASSESQAPNSPLHF.

The chain is built from TRBV10-3 and TRBJ2-3; 7 positions agree with TRBD2. Germline CDR1 ENHRY, CDR2 SYGVKD. Unmatched junction bases numbered 0, after V lost 0 bases and J lost 0 bases. This CDR3 has 15 residues. Written as DNA, the CDR3 is TGTGCCATCAGTGAGTCGGGGGGGAGCACAGATACGCAGTATTTT. It encodes CAISESGGSTDTQYF.

The chain uses TRBV7-3 and TRBJ2-1; TRBD2 agrees at 7 bases. The CDR3 totals 12 residues. V gave up 3 bases and J gave up 10 bases; unmatched junction bases: 3. Germline CDR1 and CDR2: SGHTA and FQGTGA. As DNA, the CDR3 is TGTGCCAGCAGCTTGAGCGGGAAGGAGCAGTTCTTC. It translates to CASSLSGKEQFF.